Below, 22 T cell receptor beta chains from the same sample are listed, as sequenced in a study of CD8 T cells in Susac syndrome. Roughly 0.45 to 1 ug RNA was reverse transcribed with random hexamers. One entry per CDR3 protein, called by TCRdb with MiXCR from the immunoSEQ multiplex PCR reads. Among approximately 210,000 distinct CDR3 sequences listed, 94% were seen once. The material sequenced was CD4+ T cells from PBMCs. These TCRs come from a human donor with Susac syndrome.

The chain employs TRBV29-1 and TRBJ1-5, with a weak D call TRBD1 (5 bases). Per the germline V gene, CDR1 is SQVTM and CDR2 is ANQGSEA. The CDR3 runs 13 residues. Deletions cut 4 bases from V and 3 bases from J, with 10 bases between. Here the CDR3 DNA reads TGCAGCGTTGCAGACAGTCCCAATCAGCCCCAGCATTTT. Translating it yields CSVADSPNQPQHF. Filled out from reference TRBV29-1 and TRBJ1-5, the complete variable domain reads SAVISQKPSRDICQRGTSLTIQCQVDSQVTMMFWYRQQPGQSLTLIATANQGSEATYESGFVIDKFPISRPNLTFSTLTVSNMSPEDSSIYLCSVADSPNQPQHFGDGTRLSIL.

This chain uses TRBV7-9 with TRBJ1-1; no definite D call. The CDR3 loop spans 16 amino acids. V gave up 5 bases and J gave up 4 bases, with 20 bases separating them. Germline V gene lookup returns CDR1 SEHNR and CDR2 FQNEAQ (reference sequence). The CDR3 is CASSPGGPRKGTEAFF. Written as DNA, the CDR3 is TGTGCCAGCAGCCCCGGAGGTCCTCGGAAAGGCACTGAAGCTTTCTTT.

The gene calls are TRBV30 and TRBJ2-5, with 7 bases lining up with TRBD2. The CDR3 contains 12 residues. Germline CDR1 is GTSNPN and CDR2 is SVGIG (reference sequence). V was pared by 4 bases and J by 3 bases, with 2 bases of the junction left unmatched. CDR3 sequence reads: CAWTSGEETQYF. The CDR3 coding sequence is TGTGCCTGGACGAGCGGGGAAGAGACCCAGTACTTC.

The CDR3 protein is CAWSVRHSGLGTEAFF. CDR3 nucleotides: TGTGCCTGGAGTGTACGACATTCGGGGTTGGGGACTGAAGCTTTCTTT. The V gene is TRBV30, the J gene TRBJ1-1, with D hard to call. The germline V gene has CDR1 GTSNPN and CDR2 SVGIG (reference sequence). With 0 bases removed from V and 5 bases from J, the gap between germline ends came to 19 bases. The CDR3 length is 16 residues.

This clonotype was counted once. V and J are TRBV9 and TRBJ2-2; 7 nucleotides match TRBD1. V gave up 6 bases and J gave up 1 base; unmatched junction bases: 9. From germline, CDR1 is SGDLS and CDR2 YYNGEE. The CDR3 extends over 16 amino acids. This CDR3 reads CASNSDPGGNTGELFF. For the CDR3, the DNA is TGTGCCAGCAACTCAGATCCAGGGGGGAACACCGGGGAGCTGTTTTTT.

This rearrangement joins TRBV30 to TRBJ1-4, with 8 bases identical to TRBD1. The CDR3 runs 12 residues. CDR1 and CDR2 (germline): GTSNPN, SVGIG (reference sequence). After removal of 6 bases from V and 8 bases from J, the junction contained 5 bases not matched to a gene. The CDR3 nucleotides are TGTGCCTGTAACCGGGACAGGGAAAAACTGTTTTTT. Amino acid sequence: CACNRDREKLFF.

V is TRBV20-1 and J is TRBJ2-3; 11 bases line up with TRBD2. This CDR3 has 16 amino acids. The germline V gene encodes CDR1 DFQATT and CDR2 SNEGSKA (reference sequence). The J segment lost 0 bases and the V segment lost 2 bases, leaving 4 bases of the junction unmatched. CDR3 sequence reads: CSARILAGGSTDTQYF. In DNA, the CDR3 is TGCAGTGCTAGAATCCTAGCGGGGGGTAGCACAGATACGCAGTATTTT.

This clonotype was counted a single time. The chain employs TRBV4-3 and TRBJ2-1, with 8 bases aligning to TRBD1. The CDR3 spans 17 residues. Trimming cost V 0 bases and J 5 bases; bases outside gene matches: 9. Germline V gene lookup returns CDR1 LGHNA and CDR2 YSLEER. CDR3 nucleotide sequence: TGCGCCAGCAGCCAAGATGGCCGACAGGGGATAAACAATGAGCAGTTCTTC. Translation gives CASSQDGRQGINNEQFF.

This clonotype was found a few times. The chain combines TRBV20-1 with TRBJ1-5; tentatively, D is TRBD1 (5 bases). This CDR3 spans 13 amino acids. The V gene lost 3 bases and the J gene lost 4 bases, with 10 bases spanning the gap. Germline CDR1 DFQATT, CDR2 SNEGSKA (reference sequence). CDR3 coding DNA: TGCAGTGCTAGGGTGGGGGGGAATCAGCCCCAGCATTTT. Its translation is CSARVGGNQPQHF.

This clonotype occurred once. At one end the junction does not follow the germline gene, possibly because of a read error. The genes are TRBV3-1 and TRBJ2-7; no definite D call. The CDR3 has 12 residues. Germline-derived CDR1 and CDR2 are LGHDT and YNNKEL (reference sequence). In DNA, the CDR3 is TGTGCCAGCAGCCAAGTGTCCTCCGAGCAGTACTTC. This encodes CASSQVSSEQYF.

DNA of the CDR3: TGTGCCAGCAGCTTGGGGGGGGGACTAGGGACCTACAATGAGCAGTTCTTC. Translation gives CASSLGGGLGTYNEQFF. The chain links TRBV5-4 to TRBJ2-1, with 8 bases lining up with TRBD2. CDR1 SGHNT and CDR2 YYREEE come from the germline V gene (reference sequence). This CDR3 comprises 17 residues. Losses at the gene ends were 0 bases for V and 2 bases for J; bases not matched to a gene: 7.

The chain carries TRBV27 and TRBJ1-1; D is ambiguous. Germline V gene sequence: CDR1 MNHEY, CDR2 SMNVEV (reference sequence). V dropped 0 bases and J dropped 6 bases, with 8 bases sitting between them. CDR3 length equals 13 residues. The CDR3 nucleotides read TGTGCCAGCAGTTTATCGGTGACCGCTGAAGCTTTCTTT. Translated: CASSLSVTAEAFF.

The CDR3 here is CASSTGDEQYF. The CDR3 DNA sequence: TGCGCCAGCAGTACAGGGGACGAGCAGTACTTC. V gene TRBV4-1 combines with J gene TRBJ2-7, with TRBD1 matching 7 bases. This CDR3 has 11 residues. The V segment lost 6 bases and the J segment 5 bases; nucleotides outside the gene matches: 1. Looked up from germline, CDR1 is MGHRA and CDR2 is YSYEKL.

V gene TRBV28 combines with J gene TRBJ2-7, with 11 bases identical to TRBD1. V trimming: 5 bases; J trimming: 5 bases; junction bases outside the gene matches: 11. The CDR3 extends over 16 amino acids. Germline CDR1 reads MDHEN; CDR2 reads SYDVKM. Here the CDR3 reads CASSEAGTGGSNEQYF. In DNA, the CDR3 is TGTGCCAGCAGTGAGGCCGGGACAGGGGGATCGAACGAGCAGTACTTC.

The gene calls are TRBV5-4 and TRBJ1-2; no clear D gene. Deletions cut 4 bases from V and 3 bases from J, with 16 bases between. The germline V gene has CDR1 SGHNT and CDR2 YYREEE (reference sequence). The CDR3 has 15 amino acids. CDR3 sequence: CASSTGNTRDYGYTF. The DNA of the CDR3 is TGTGCCAGCAGCACCGGAAATACTAGGGACTATGGCTACACCTTC.

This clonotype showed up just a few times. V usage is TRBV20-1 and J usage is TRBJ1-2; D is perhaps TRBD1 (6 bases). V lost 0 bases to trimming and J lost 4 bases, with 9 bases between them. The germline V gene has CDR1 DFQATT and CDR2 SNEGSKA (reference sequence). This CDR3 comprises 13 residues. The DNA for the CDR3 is TGCAGTGCTAGAGATGGGGGCGGCTATGGCTACACCTTC. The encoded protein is CSARDGGGYGYTF.

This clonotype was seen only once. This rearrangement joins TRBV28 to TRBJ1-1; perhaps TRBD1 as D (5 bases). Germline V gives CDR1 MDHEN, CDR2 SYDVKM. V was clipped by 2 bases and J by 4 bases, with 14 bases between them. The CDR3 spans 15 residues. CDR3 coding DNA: TGTGCCAGCAGTTTAAATCCAGGGTATAGCACTGAAGCTTTCTTT. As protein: CASSLNPGYSTEAFF.

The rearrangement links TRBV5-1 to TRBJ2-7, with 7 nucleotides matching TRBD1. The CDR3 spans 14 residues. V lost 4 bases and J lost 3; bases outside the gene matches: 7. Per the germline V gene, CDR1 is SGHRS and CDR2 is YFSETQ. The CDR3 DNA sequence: TGCGCCAGCAGCGACGGGACAGCGGTCTACGAGCAGTACTTC. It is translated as CASSDGTAVYEQYF.

The CDR3 loop reads CSAYTGGADNQPQHF. The CDR3 DNA reads TGCAGTGCATATACAGGGGGCGCTGACAATCAGCCCCAGCATTTT. The chain recombines TRBV20-1 with TRBJ1-5; TRBD1 aligns across 9 bases. Germline CDR1 is DFQATT and CDR2 is SNEGSKA (reference sequence). V was pared by 6 bases and J by 3 bases, with 9 bases of the junction left unmatched. This CDR3 has 15 residues.

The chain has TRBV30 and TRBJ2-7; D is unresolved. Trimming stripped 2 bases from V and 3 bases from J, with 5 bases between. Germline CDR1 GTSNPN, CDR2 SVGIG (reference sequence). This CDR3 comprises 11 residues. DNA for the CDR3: TGTGCCTGGAGTCGGAGCTACGAGCAGTACTTC. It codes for CAWSRSYEQYF.

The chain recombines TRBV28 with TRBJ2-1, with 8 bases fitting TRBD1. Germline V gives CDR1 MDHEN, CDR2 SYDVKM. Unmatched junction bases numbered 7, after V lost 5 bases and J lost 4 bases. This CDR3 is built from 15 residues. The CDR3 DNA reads TGTGCCAGCAGTCGACAGACAGGGGAGTACAATGAGCAGTTCTTC. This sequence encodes CASSRQTGEYNEQFF.

CDR3 protein: CASSSTGTDPRGYTF. DNA of the CDR3: TGCGCCAGCAGCTCCACCGGGACGGACCCCCGAGGCTACACCTTC. V usage is TRBV5-1 and J usage is TRBJ1-2, with D possibly being TRBD1 (5 bases). The CDR3 is 15 amino acids. The V gene lost 3 bases and the J gene lost 8 bases, with 20 bases spanning the gap. The germline CDR1 and CDR2 sequences are SGHRS and YFSETQ.